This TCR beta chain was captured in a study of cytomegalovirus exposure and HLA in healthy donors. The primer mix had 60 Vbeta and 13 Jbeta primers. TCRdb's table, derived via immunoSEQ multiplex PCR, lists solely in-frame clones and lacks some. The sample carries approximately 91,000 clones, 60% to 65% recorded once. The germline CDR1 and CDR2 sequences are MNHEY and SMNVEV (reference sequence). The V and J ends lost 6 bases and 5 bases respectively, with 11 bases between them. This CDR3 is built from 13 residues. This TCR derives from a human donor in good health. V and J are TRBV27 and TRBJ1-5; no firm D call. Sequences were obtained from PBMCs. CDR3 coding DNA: TGTGCCAGCAGGGTCCAGGTAGATCAGCCCCAGCATTTT. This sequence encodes CASRVQVDQPQHF.